A selection of T cell receptor beta chains follows, all from one sample in a study of T-cell reconstitution after alpha-beta-depleted transplantation in children. MiXCR, applied by TCRdb to the PCR reads, yields one record per CDR3 protein. The repertoire includes about 600,000 distinct CDR3 sequences, roughly 24% of them detected once, and less than 15% sits in the top ten. The sequencing used PBMCs, mostly from graft donor cells, collected 360 days after TCRalphabeta/CD19-depleted stem cell transplant. The source is a boy younger than two who had a stem cell transplant for acute myeloid leukemia, so the T cells may come from the graft donor. The CDR3 runs from the conserved cysteine through the conserved F or W. The order of the fields is D gene, clone size, V gene, J gene, CDR3 protein, CDR3 DNA. The D gene is left open where the match is weak. Only part of the rows carry a size: once, few, many, or a class if the clone is expanded.

d_call: NA
clone_size: NA
v_call: TRBV30
j_call: TRBJ1-4
cdr3_aa: CAWSVRDSREKLFF
cdr3_nt: TGTGCCTGGAGTGTAAGGGATTCACGGGAAAAACTGTTTTTT

d_call: NA
clone_size: many
v_call: TRBV29-1
j_call: TRBJ2-1
cdr3_aa: CSVAGGGINEQFF
cdr3_nt: TGCAGCGTTGCTGGCGGGGGCATCAATGAGCAGTTCTTC

d_call: TRBD2
clone_size: NA
v_call: TRBV7-7
j_call: TRBJ2-5
cdr3_aa: CASSILAGEETQYF
cdr3_nt: TGTGCCAGCAGCATACTAGCGGGGGAAGAGACCCAGTACTTC

d_call: NA
clone_size: NA
v_call: TRBV12-3/TRBV12-4
j_call: TRBJ1-1
cdr3_aa: CASSLRLYTEAFF
cdr3_nt: TGTGCCAGCAGTTTAAGGTTGTACACTGAAGCTTTCTTT

d_call: NA
clone_size: NA
v_call: TRBV12-3/TRBV12-4
j_call: TRBJ2-4
cdr3_aa: CASSAGGAKNIQYF
cdr3_nt: TGTGCCAGCAGTGCCGGGGGAGCCAAAAACATTCAGTACTTC

d_call: NA
clone_size: many
v_call: TRBV29-1
j_call: TRBJ2-5
cdr3_aa: CSVVVGVETQYF
cdr3_nt: TGCAGCGTTGTGGTAGGGGTGGAGACCCAGTACTTC

d_call: NA
clone_size: NA
v_call: TRBV15
j_call: TRBJ2-4
cdr3_aa: CATSRDRKENIWSAKNIQYF
cdr3_nt: TGTGCCACCAGCAGAGATAGGAAGGAAAATATATGGTCGGCCAAAAACATTCAGTACTTC

d_call: NA
clone_size: few
v_call: TRBV27
j_call: TRBJ2-7
cdr3_aa: CASSTLGYEQYF
cdr3_nt: TGTGCCAGCAGCACCCTGGGGTACGAGCAGTACTTC

d_call: TRBD1
clone_size: many
v_call: TRBV12-3/TRBV12-4
j_call: TRBJ2-5
cdr3_aa: CASSLETGGQETQYF
cdr3_nt: TGTGCCAGCAGTTTAGAGACAGGGGGTCAAGAGACCCAGTACTTC

d_call: TRBD2
clone_size: few
v_call: TRBV6-5
j_call: TRBJ2-5
cdr3_aa: CASSYRRGGETQYF
cdr3_nt: TGTGCCAGCAGTTACCGGCGGGGAGGGGAGACCCAGTACTTC

d_call: NA
clone_size: few
v_call: TRBV5-8
j_call: TRBJ1-1
cdr3_aa: CASSLERTSNTEAFF
cdr3_nt: TGTGCCAGCAGCTTGGAGCGGACATCGAACACTGAAGCTTTCTTT

d_call: NA
clone_size: many
v_call: TRBV27
j_call: TRBJ2-7
cdr3_aa: CASSLAGDNYEQYF
cdr3_nt: TGTGCCAGCAGTTTAGCAGGGGACAACTACGAGCAGTACTTC

d_call: TRBD2
clone_size: NA
v_call: TRBV7-2
j_call: TRBJ2-3
cdr3_aa: CASSLVGTSSPDTQYF
cdr3_nt: TGTGCCAGCAGCTTAGTAGGGACTAGTTCCCCAGATACGCAGTATTTT

d_call: NA
clone_size: many
v_call: TRBV20-1
j_call: TRBJ2-4
cdr3_aa: CSALLGNGIQYF
cdr3_nt: TGCAGTGCCCTTTTGGGAAATGGCATTCAGTACTTC

d_call: NA
clone_size: NA
v_call: TRBV12-3/TRBV12-4
j_call: TRBJ1-1
cdr3_aa: CASSRLGTPPGTEAFF
cdr3_nt: TGTGCCAGCAGTCGCCTCGGGACACCCCCGGGCACTGAAGCTTTCTTT

d_call: NA
clone_size: many
v_call: TRBV12-3/TRBV12-4
j_call: TRBJ2-3
cdr3_aa: CASSFTQGADTQYF
cdr3_nt: TGTGCCAGCAGTTTCACTCAAGGCGCAGATACGCAGTATTTT

d_call: NA
clone_size: few
v_call: TRBV10-3
j_call: TRBJ2-2
cdr3_aa: CAISGTSAGELFF
cdr3_nt: TGTGCCATCAGTGGGACTTCTGCCGGGGAGCTGTTTTTT

d_call: NA
clone_size: NA
v_call: TRBV6-5
j_call: TRBJ1-5
cdr3_aa: CASTPRRGASQPQHF
cdr3_nt: TGTGCCAGCACCCCACGTCGGGGAGCAAGTCAGCCCCAGCATTTT

d_call: NA
clone_size: few
v_call: TRBV4-3
j_call: TRBJ2-5
cdr3_aa: CASSHDRDYQETQYF
cdr3_nt: TGCGCCAGCAGCCATGACCGGGACTACCAAGAGACCCAGTACTTC

d_call: NA
clone_size: few
v_call: TRBV6-1
j_call: TRBJ1-4
cdr3_aa: CASRVRGGNEKLFF
cdr3_nt: TGTGCCAGCAGAGTGCGGGGTGGCAATGAAAAACTGTTTTTT

d_call: NA
clone_size: many
v_call: TRBV29-1
j_call: TRBJ2-1
cdr3_aa: CSVVTGTLNEQFF
cdr3_nt: TGCAGCGTTGTAACAGGGACTCTCAATGAGCAGTTCTTC

d_call: NA
clone_size: NA
v_call: TRBV12-3/TRBV12-4
j_call: TRBJ2-5
cdr3_aa: CASSLNGLIETQYF
cdr3_nt: TGTGCCAGCAGTTTGAACGGACTGATAGAGACCCAGTACTTC

d_call: TRBD2
clone_size: many
v_call: TRBV27
j_call: TRBJ2-3
cdr3_aa: CASSSGLAGWTDTQYF
cdr3_nt: TGTGCCAGCAGTTCCGGACTAGCGGGGTGGACAGATACGCAGTATTTT

d_call: NA
clone_size: NA
v_call: TRBV25-1
j_call: TRBJ2-3
cdr3_aa: CASTSSGALTDTQYF
cdr3_nt: TGTGCCAGCACGAGTAGCGGAGCGCTCACAGATACGCAGTATTTT

d_call: NA
clone_size: NA
v_call: TRBV12-3/TRBV12-4
j_call: TRBJ2-5
cdr3_aa: CASSLSLSRVETQYF
cdr3_nt: TGTGCCAGCAGTTTGTCCCTGTCACGAGTAGAGACCCAGTACTTC

d_call: TRBD2
clone_size: NA
v_call: TRBV6-6
j_call: TRBJ2-3
cdr3_aa: CVVLSGDTDTQYF
cdr3_nt: TGTGTCGTCTTAAGCGGGGACACAGATACGCAGTATTTT

d_call: TRBD2
clone_size: NA
v_call: TRBV7-3
j_call: TRBJ2-1
cdr3_aa: CASSLTGLVGDEQFF
cdr3_nt: TGTGCCAGCAGCTTAACGGGACTAGTTGGCGATGAGCAGTTCTTC

d_call: TRBD2
clone_size: many
v_call: TRBV29-1
j_call: TRBJ2-3
cdr3_aa: CSVEDLGVAGDPTDTQYF
cdr3_nt: TGCAGCGTTGAAGATCTTGGTGTAGCGGGAGACCCCACAGATACGCAGTATTTT

d_call: TRBD1
clone_size: NA
v_call: TRBV6-1
j_call: TRBJ2-3
cdr3_aa: CASTQTGGTDTQYF
cdr3_nt: TGTGCCAGCACCCAGACAGGGGGCACAGATACGCAGTATTTT

d_call: TRBD2
clone_size: NA
v_call: TRBV30
j_call: TRBJ2-1
cdr3_aa: CAWFPSGGRNEQFF
cdr3_nt: TGTGCCTGGTTTCCTAGCGGGGGACGCAATGAGCAGTTCTTC

d_call: NA
clone_size: many
v_call: TRBV7-9
j_call: TRBJ2-2
cdr3_aa: CASSQKGPSGTGELFF
cdr3_nt: TGTGCCAGCAGCCAGAAGGGGCCGTCGGGCACCGGGGAGCTGTTTTTT

d_call: TRBD2
clone_size: many
v_call: TRBV6-2/TRBV6-3
j_call: TRBJ2-7
cdr3_aa: CASQFSGGSNEQYF
cdr3_nt: TGTGCCAGCCAGTTCAGCGGGGGGAGTAACGAGCAGTACTTC

d_call: NA
clone_size: many
v_call: TRBV7-8
j_call: TRBJ2-2
cdr3_aa: CASSLVGRPVPNTGELFF
cdr3_nt: TGTGCCAGCAGCTTAGTTGGGCGACCCGTTCCGAACACCGGGGAGCTGTTTTTT

d_call: NA
clone_size: few
v_call: TRBV20-1
j_call: TRBJ1-5
cdr3_aa: CSVLRGIGNQPQHF
cdr3_nt: TGCAGTGTGCTCAGGGGCATAGGCAATCAGCCCCAGCATTTT